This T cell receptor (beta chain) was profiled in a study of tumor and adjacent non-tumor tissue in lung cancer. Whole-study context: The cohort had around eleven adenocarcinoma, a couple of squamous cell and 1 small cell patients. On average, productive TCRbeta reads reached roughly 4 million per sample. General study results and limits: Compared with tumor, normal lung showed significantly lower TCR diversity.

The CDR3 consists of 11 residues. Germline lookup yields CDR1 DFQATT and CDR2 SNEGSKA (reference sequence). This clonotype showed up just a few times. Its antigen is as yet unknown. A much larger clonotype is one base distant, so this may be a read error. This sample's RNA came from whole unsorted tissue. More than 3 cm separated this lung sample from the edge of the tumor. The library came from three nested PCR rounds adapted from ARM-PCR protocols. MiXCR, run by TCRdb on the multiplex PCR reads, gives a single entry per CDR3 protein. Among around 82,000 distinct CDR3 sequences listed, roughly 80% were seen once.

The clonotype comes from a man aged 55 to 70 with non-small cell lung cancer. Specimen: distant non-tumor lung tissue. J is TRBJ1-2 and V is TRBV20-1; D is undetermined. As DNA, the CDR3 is TGCAATGCTAGGAGGTCCTATGGCTACACCTTC. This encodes CNARRSYGYTF.